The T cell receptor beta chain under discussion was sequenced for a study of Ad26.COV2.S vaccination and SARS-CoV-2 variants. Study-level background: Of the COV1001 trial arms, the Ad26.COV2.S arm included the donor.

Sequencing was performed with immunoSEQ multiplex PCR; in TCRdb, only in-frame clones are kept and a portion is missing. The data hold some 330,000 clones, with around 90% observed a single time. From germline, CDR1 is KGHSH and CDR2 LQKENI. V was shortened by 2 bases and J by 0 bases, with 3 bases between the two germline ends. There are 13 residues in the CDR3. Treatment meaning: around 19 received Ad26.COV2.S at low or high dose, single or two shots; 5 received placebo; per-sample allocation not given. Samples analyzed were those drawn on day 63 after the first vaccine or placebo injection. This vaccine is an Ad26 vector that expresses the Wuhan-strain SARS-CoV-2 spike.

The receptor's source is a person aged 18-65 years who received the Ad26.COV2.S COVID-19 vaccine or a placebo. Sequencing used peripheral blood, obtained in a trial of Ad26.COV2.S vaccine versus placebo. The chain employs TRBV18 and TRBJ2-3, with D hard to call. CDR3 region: CASSPVSTDTQYF. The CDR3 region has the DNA TGTGCCAGCTCACCAGTCAGCACAGATACGCAGTATTTT.